The rows below give T cell receptor beta chains drawn from one sample of a study of cytomegalovirus exposure and HLA in healthy donors. TCRdb keeps only in-frame clones here, not all; method: immunoSEQ multiplex PCR. Here the sample spans approximately 160,000 clones, roughly 89% being singletons. Sample: PBMCs. The receptor source for this set is a woman between 18 and 29 years old in good health and CMV-seropositive. Both conserved end residues are part of each CDR3. D genes are given only for firm matches. Clone size is stated in some rows and not others, as once, few, many or a class when expanded.

D gene: TRBD1; clone size: -; V gene: TRBV2; J gene: TRBJ2-5; CDR3 length: 13; CDR3 DNA: TGTGCCAGCAGCGGGACAGAGGCAGGGACCCAGTACTTC; CDR3 protein: CASSGTEAGTQYF
D gene: -; clone size: -; V gene: TRBV10-3; J gene: TRBJ2-7; CDR3 length: 11; CDR3 DNA: TGTGCCATCAGTGAACTAGACGAGCAGTACTTC; CDR3 protein: CAISELDEQYF
D gene: -; clone size: -; V gene: TRBV19; J gene: TRBJ1-1; CDR3 length: 15; CDR3 DNA: TGTGCCAGTAGTACGCCGTTACTCATGAACACTGAAGCTTTCTTT; CDR3 protein: CASSTPLLMNTEAFF
D gene: TRBD2; clone size: -; V gene: TRBV2; J gene: TRBJ2-4; CDR3 length: 16; CDR3 DNA: TGTGCCAGCAGAGGACTAGCGGGAGACGGCAAAAACATTCAGTACTTC; CDR3 protein: CASRGLAGDGKNIQYF
D gene: TRBD2; clone size: -; V gene: TRBV27; J gene: TRBJ2-7; CDR3 length: 16; CDR3 DNA: TGTGCCAGCCGACCTCAAGGACTAGCGGGAGAGCTCGAGCAGTACTTC; CDR3 protein: CASRPQGLAGELEQYF
D gene: TRBD2; clone size: -; V gene: TRBV28; J gene: TRBJ2-5; CDR3 length: 14; CDR3 DNA: TGTGCCAGCGTCGGCCTACTAGCGGGAGAGACCCAGTACTTC; CDR3 protein: CASVGLLAGETQYF
D gene: TRBD2; clone size: -; V gene: TRBV15; J gene: TRBJ2-3; CDR3 length: 15; CDR3 DNA: TGTGCCACCAGCAGCGGGACTAGCGACACAGATACGCAGTATTTT; CDR3 protein: CATSSGTSDTDTQYF
D gene: -; clone size: -; V gene: TRBV30; J gene: TRBJ1-1; CDR3 length: 11; CDR3 DNA: TGTGCCTGGAGACAGGGCGGTGATGCTTTCTTT; CDR3 protein: CAWRQGGDAFF
D gene: TRBD1; clone size: -; V gene: TRBV11-3; J gene: TRBJ1-4; CDR3 length: 15; CDR3 DNA: TGTGCCAGCAGCCCAGGGACAGGCCATAATGAAAAACTGTTTTTT; CDR3 protein: CASSPGTGHNEKLFF
D gene: -; clone size: -; V gene: TRBV25-1; J gene: TRBJ2-3; CDR3 length: 13; CDR3 DNA: TGTGCCAGCAGTGAATGGGGGGCAGATACGCAGTATTTT; CDR3 protein: CASSEWGADTQYF
D gene: TRBD2; clone size: -; V gene: TRBV11-3; J gene: TRBJ2-1; CDR3 length: 15; CDR3 DNA: TGTGCCAGCAGCTTATACTCTAGCGGGCCCAATGAGCAGTTCTTC; CDR3 protein: CASSLYSSGPNEQFF
D gene: -; clone size: -; V gene: TRBV6-6; J gene: TRBJ1-1; CDR3 length: 13; CDR3 DNA: TGTGCCAGCAGGGACAGCATGAACACTGAAGCTTTCTTT; CDR3 protein: CASRDSMNTEAFF
D gene: TRBD2; clone size: once; V gene: TRBV5-5; J gene: TRBJ2-3; CDR3 length: 16; CDR3 DNA: TGTGCCAGCAGCCGCCTCTCCGGCGGGAGGGTAGATACGCAGTATTTT; CDR3 protein: CASSRLSGGRVDTQYF
D gene: TRBD2; clone size: -; V gene: TRBV4-3; J gene: TRBJ2-1; CDR3 length: 15; CDR3 DNA: TGCGCCAGCAGCCAAGATGGGCTAGCGGGAAATGAGCAGTTCTTC; CDR3 protein: CASSQDGLAGNEQFF
D gene: -; clone size: -; V gene: TRBV9; J gene: TRBJ1-3; CDR3 length: 16; CDR3 DNA: TGTGCCAGCAGCGTAGATGGGGGGTTCTCTGGAAACACCATATATTTT; CDR3 protein: CASSVDGGFSGNTIYF
D gene: TRBD2; clone size: -; V gene: TRBV9; J gene: TRBJ2-7; CDR3 length: 15; CDR3 DNA: TGTGCCAGCAGCCCCCGACTAGCGGAGACCTACGAGCAGTACTTC; CDR3 protein: CASSPRLAETYEQYF
D gene: -; clone size: -; V gene: TRBV5-1; J gene: TRBJ2-3; CDR3 length: 14; CDR3 DNA: TGCGCCAGCAGCACCGGGACTCCCACAGATACGCAGTATTTT; CDR3 protein: CASSTGTPTDTQYF
D gene: -; clone size: once; V gene: TRBV19; J gene: TRBJ2-1; CDR3 length: 15; CDR3 DNA: TGTGCCAGTAGTATTCAGGGAAGCTCCTACAATGAGCAGTTCTTC; CDR3 protein: CASSIQGSSYNEQFF
D gene: TRBD2; clone size: -; V gene: TRBV11-2; J gene: TRBJ2-7; CDR3 length: 16; CDR3 DNA: TGTGCCAGCAGCGGGCCGGGAGCGGGACCCTCCTACGAGCAGTACTTC; CDR3 protein: CASSGPGAGPSYEQYF
D gene: -; clone size: -; V gene: TRBV7-2; J gene: TRBJ2-5; CDR3 length: 13; CDR3 DNA: TGTGCCAGCAGCCCCCGTTTCCCAGAGACCCAGTACTTC; CDR3 protein: CASSPRFPETQYF
D gene: TRBD1; clone size: -; V gene: TRBV5-1; J gene: TRBJ2-7; CDR3 length: 14; CDR3 DNA: TGCGCCAGCAGCCCCCGGGACAGCCTATACGAGCAGTACTTC; CDR3 protein: CASSPRDSLYEQYF
D gene: -; clone size: -; V gene: TRBV30; J gene: TRBJ2-7; CDR3 length: 10; CDR3 DNA: TGTGCCGCGGGAAACTACGAGCAGTACTTC; CDR3 protein: CAAGNYEQYF